These 13 T cell receptor beta chains were all obtained from the same sample, sequenced in a study of blood T cell repertoires in COVID-19 (dated by TCRdb to 2018 to 2021). To prepare the library, the immunoSEQ multiplex PCR assay was applied. TCRdb's version of the immuneACCESS table is confined to in-frame rearrangements and falls short of the full clone set. An unresolved V gene accounts for under half of the shortfall where checked; the remainder is of unknown origin. For this sample the table gives a few hundred thousand clones, of which about 86% were detected only once. Approximately 9.3% of the sample comes from the top ten. Source material: PBMCs or T cells enriched from blood (not recorded which). These receptor sequences come from a woman aged 50 to 60 who had recovered from COVID-19.

The V gene is TRBV19, the J gene TRBJ2-7; tentatively, D is TRBD2 (7 bases). The germline gives CDR1 LNHDA, CDR2 SQIVND (reference sequence). Trimming cost V 6 bases and J 3 bases, with 18 bases left between them. CDR3 length equals 15 residues. CDR3 in amino acids: CASSPVGGAGYEQYF. CDR3 bases: TGTGCCAGTAGCCCCGTGGGGGGGGCCGGCTACGAGCAGTACTTC.

The chain links TRBV9 to TRBJ2-5; 10 nucleotides line up with TRBD1. The CDR3 is made up of 15 amino acids. The junction had 8 bases not matched to a gene; V was cut back by 4 bases and J by 5 bases. CDR1 and CDR2 (germline): SGDLS, YYNGEE. This CDR3 is CASSPRQGAGETQYF. The CDR3 DNA follows: TGTGCCAGCAGCCCCCGACAGGGGGCAGGGGAGACCCAGTACTTC.

The V call is TRBV11-2, the J call TRBJ2-3, with 15 bases lining up with TRBD2. V lost 5 bases to trimming and J lost 2 bases; unmatched junction nucleotides: 11. Germline-derived CDR1 and CDR2 are SGHAT and FQNNGV. The CDR3 totals 19 residues. The CDR3 DNA follows: TGTGCCAGCAGCCACTTGGGACTAGCGGGGGGCCCATTCACAGATACGCAGTATTTT. Protein: CASSHLGLAGGPFTDTQYF.

The chain has TRBV15 and TRBJ1-2, with a tentative D call TRBD1 (5 bases). The CDR3 contains 13 residues. Germline V lookup: CDR1 LNHNV, CDR2 YYDKDF (reference sequence). Trimming pared 0 bases from V and 10 bases from J, leaving 12 bases between. The DNA of the CDR3 is TGTGCCACCAGCAGAGATTCAGGGCGGCCCTACACCTTC. It codes for CATSRDSGRPYTF.

V gene TRBV5-1 combines with J gene TRBJ1-1; 12 bases match TRBD1. Losses at the gene ends were 4 bases for V and 5 bases for J; bases not matched to a gene: 15. Germline V lookup: CDR1 SGHRS, CDR2 YFSETQ. The CDR3 has 18 residues. CDR3: CASSGPPGQGASWTEAFF. Written as DNA, the CDR3 is TGCGCCAGCAGCGGGCCCCCGGGACAGGGGGCTTCGTGGACTGAAGCTTTCTTT. Based on the CDR3 plus reference TRBV5-1 and TRBJ1-1, the full variable domain is KAGVTQTPRYLIKTRGQQVTLSCSPISGHRSVSWYQQTPGQGLQFLFEYFSETQRNKGNFPGRFSGRQFSNSRSEMNVSTLELGDSALYLCASSGPPGQGASWTEAFFGQGTRLTVV.

The chain is built from TRBV6-2 or TRBV6-3 and TRBJ1-2; D perhaps matches TRBD1 (5 bases). The CDR3 spans 14 residues. The V end lost 2 bases, the J end lost 8 bases, and 15 bases lay between the germline ends. Per the germline V gene, CDR1 is MNHEY and CDR2 is SVGEGT. The CDR3 sequence: CASSYAGGMDGYTF. In DNA, the CDR3 is TGTGCCAGCAGTTACGCCGGGGGAATGGACGGCTACACCTTC.

V gene TRBV18 combines with J gene TRBJ2-7, with a tentative D call TRBD1 (6 bases). V was pared by 4 bases and J by 0 bases, with 13 bases between. The CDR3 sequence is 15 residues long. Germline assignment: CDR1 KGHSH and CDR2 LQKENI. CDR3 sequence reads: CASSLQIQGSYEQYF. CDR3 nucleotide sequence: TGTGCCAGCTCACTACAAATACAGGGCTCCTACGAGCAGTACTTC.

The chain uses TRBV7-9 and TRBJ1-2; 10 bases match TRBD1. CDR1 is SEHNR and CDR2 is FQNEAQ in the germline V gene (reference sequence). J lost 4 bases, V lost 5 bases, and 10 bases had no gene match. The CDR3 totals 16 residues. In DNA form, the CDR3 reads TGTGCCAGCAGCCTTTGGGGACAGGGGTCAGGCTATGGCTACACCTTC. This encodes CASSLWGQGSGYGYTF.

V and J are TRBV7-2 and TRBJ1-1; D call uncertain. This CDR3 is 13 amino acids long. Germline CDR1 reads SGHTA; CDR2 reads FQGNSA. Between the trimmed V and J ends, which lost 5 bases and 4 bases, there was a span of 11 bases. CDR3 DNA sequence: TGTGCCAGCAGCCCTGGCCCGGGCACTGAAGCTTTCTTT. Translating it yields CASSPGPGTEAFF. Full variable domain (outside the CDR3, taken from reference TRBV7-2 and TRBJ1-1): GAGVSQSPSNKVTEKGKDVELRCDPISGHTALYWYRQSLGQGLEFLIYFQGNSAPDKSGLPSDRFSAERTGGSVSTLTIQRTQQEDSAVYLCASSPGPGTEAFFGQGTRLTVV.

This clone was seen once. This chain connects TRBV5-1 to TRBJ2-7; TRBD2 matches 10 bases. CDR1 is SGHRS, CDR2 YFSETQ, per germline. V was pared by 4 bases and J by 7 bases, with 11 bases of the junction left unmatched. This CDR3 is 15 amino acids long. The CDR3 DNA is TGCGCCAGCAGCCCCGCAGCGGGGGGGCCTAGGGAGCAGTACTTC. Protein sequence: CASSPAAGGPREQYF.

The table lists this clone with a few counts. The genes are TRBV28 and TRBJ1-4; TRBD1 agrees at 9 bases. Germline loops: CDR1 MDHEN, CDR2 SYDVKM. The junction had 10 bases not matched to a gene; V was cut back by 6 bases and J by 14 bases. The CDR3 is 13 residues long. The CDR3 nucleotides read TGTGCCAGCAGAGCAAATACAGGGGGCGGCCTGTTTTTT. Its protein is CASRANTGGGLFF.

The chain uses TRBV5-1 and TRBJ1-2; 8 bases agree with TRBD1. CDR3 length equals 14 residues. After removal of 5 bases from V and 5 bases from J, the junction contained 8 bases not matched to a gene. Looked up from germline, CDR1 is SGHRS and CDR2 is YFSETQ. The CDR3 loop reads CASSQGQGTYGYTF. The DNA of the CDR3 is TGCGCCAGCAGTCAAGGACAGGGAACTTATGGCTACACCTTC.

The chain combines TRBV21-1 with TRBJ1-3; the tabulated D call, TRBD1, remains unverified against the DNA. TRBV21-1 has pseudogene status. The CDR3 length is 15 residues. CDR3: CASSIGQSSGNTIYF. In nucleotides, the CDR3 is TGTGCCAGCAGCATAGGACAATCCTCTGGAAACACCATATATTTT.